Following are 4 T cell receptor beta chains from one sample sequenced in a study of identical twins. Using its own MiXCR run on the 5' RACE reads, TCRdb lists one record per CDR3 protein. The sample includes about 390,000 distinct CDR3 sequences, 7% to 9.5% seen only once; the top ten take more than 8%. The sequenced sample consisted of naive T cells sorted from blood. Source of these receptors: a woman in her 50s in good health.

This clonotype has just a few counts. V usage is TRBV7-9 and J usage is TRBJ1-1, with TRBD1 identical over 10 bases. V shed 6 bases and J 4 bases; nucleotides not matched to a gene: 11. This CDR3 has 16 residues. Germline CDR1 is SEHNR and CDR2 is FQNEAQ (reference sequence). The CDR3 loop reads CASSLTTDRGGTEAFF. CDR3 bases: TGTGCCAGCAGTTTAACCACGGACAGGGGGGGCACTGAAGCTTTCTTT.

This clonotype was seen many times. CDR3 amino acids: CASSFAGTGELFF. The CDR3 bases are TGTGCCAGCAGTTTCGCAGGGACCGGGGAGCTGTTTTTT. V gene TRBV12-3 or TRBV12-4 combines with J gene TRBJ2-2, with D possibly matching TRBD1 (5 bases). The V and J ends lost 3 bases and 5 bases respectively, with 7 bases between them. The CDR3 spans 13 residues.

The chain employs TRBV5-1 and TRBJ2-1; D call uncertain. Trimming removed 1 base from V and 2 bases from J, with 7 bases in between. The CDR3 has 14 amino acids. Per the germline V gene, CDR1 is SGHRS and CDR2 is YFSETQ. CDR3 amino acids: CASSLTTTYNEQFF. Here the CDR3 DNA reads TGCGCCAGCAGCTTGACTACCACCTACAATGAGCAGTTCTTC.

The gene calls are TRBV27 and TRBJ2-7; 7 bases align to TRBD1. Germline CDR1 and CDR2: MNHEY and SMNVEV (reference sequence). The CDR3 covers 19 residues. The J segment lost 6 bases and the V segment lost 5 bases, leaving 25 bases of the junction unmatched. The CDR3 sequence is CASSPFPPGQLPGRGEQYF. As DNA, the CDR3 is TGTGCCAGCAGTCCGTTTCCCCCGGGACAGCTCCCGGGCAGGGGCGAGCAGTACTTC.